Listed here are 6 T cell receptor beta chains from one sample, sequenced in a study of blood T cell repertoires in COVID-19. Generated by immunoSEQ multiplex PCR, the TCRdb table keeps only in-frame clones and is missing some. The table lists fewer than 100,000 clones, approximately 82% of them singletons, with approximately 20% in the top ten. The sample was peripheral blood. The receptors were sampled from a woman aged 45 to 65 with acute or convalescent COVID-19.

The chain has TRBV24-1 and TRBJ2-3, with 8 bases identical to TRBD1. The CDR3 sequence is 16 residues long. Germline assignment: CDR1 KGHDR and CDR2 SFDVKD. Trimming took 2 bases from V and 4 from J; bases not matched to a gene: 7. The CDR3 coding sequence is TGTGCCACCAGTGATTCTACCCGGACAGGGCCAGATACGCAGTATTTT. Translating it yields CATSDSTRTGPDTQYF.

The chain recombines TRBV7-2 with TRBJ2-5; 8 bases match TRBD2. Germline loops: CDR1 SGHTA, CDR2 FQGNSA. The CDR3 is 15 residues long. Losses at the gene ends were 4 bases for V and 4 bases for J; bases not matched to a gene: 8. CDR3 region: CASSSEGGLGETQYF. In nucleotides, the CDR3 is TGTGCCAGCAGCTCGGAGGGGGGACTAGGAGAGACCCAGTACTTC.

The rearrangement uses TRBV4-2 and TRBJ2-7, with D perhaps matching TRBD1 (5 bases). CDR1 is LGHNA and CDR2 is YNFKEQ in the germline V gene. This CDR3 has 14 residues. Trimming pared 1 base from V and 5 bases from J, leaving 12 bases between. The CDR3, as DNA: TGTGCCAGCAGCCAAGCTCAGGGTACAAACGAGCAGTACTTC. It specifies CASSQAQGTNEQYF.

Turning to this clone: This sample includes further DNA sequences coding for the same CDR3. The V and J genes are TRBV6-5 and TRBJ1-5; D gene unclear. The germline V and J ends were trimmed by 0 bases and 7 bases, with 7 bases remaining between them. Germline V gives CDR1 MNHEY, CDR2 SVGAGI. This CDR3 region has 13 residues. The CDR3 sequence: CASSYSRSQPQHF. The CDR3 region has the DNA TGTGCCAGCAGTTACTCGAGGAGCCAGCCCCAGCATTTT.

Of note for this clone: The sample holds other DNA sequences that translate to the same CDR3. The chain couples TRBV7-9 to TRBJ1-1; D gene ambiguous. In germline, CDR1 is SEHNR, CDR2 FQNEAQ (reference sequence). This CDR3 contains 13 residues. V dropped 5 bases and J dropped 3 bases, with 10 bases sitting between them. Here the CDR3 DNA reads TGTGCCAGCAGCCCAAGCCGGGACACTGAAGCTTTCTTT. Its protein product is CASSPSRDTEAFF.

The chain recombines TRBV6-2 or TRBV6-3 with TRBJ2-5; 9 bases are shared with TRBD1. Germline-derived CDR1 and CDR2 are MNHEY and SVGEGT. V shed 6 bases and J 5 bases; nucleotides not matched to a gene: 10. The length of the CDR3 is 15 residues. CDR3 sequence reads: CASSTGTGILETQYF. The CDR3 DNA is TGTGCCAGCAGCACCGGGACAGGGATCCTGGAGACCCAGTACTTC.